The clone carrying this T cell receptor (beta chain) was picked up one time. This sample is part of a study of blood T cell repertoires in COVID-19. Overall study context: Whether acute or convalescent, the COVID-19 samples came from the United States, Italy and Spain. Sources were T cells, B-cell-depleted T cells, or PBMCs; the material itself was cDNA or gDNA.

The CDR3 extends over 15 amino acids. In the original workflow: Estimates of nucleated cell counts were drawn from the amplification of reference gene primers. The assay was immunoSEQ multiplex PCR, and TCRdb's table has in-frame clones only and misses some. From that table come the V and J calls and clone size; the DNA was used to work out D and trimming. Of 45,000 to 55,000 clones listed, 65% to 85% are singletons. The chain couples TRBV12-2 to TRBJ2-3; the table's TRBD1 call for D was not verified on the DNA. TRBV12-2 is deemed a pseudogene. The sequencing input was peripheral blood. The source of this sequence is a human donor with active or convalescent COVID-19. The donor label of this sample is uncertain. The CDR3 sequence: CASPPTLGGTDTQYF. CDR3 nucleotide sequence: TGTGCAAGTCCCCCGACTTTAGGGGGCACAGATACGCAGTATTTT.